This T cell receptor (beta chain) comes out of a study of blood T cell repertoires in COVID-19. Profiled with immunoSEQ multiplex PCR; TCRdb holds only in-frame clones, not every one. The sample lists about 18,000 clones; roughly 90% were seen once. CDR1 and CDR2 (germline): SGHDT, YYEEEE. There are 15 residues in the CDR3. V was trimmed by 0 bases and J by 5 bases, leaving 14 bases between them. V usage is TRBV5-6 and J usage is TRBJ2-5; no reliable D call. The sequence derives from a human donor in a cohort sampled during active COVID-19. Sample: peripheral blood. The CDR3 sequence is CASSLAGRVAETQYF. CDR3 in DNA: TGTGCCAGCAGCTTGGCCGGCCGGGTTGCGGAGACCCAGTACTTC.